The clone carrying this T cell receptor (beta chain) appeared many times. As the starting material, roughly 9.8 ml of fresh peripheral blood yielded the PBMCs. RNA transcripts served as template for amplifying TCR beta CDR3 sequences. Scientists carried out first-round RT-PCR using HTBI primers and then a second-round multiplex PCR. From the multiplex PCR reads, TCRdb called clonotypes with MiXCR, one entry per CDR3 protein. The sample includes more than 300,000 distinct CDR3 sequences, 15% to 20% of them seen just once. The data stem from a study of Graves' ophthalmopathy and Graves' hyperthyroidism. V was clipped by 3 bases and J by 5 bases, with 11 bases between them. Per germline, CDR1 SGDLS and CDR2 YYNGEE. This CDR3 has 13 amino acids.

The sequence was collected from an adult woman with stable Graves' hyperthyroidism. Sequenced sample: peripheral blood. This chain uses TRBV9 with TRBJ2-5; possibly TRBD1 for D (5 bases). In DNA, the CDR3 is TGTGCCAGCAGCGAAGGGGTGAAGGAGACCCAGTACTTC. Amino acids: CASSEGVKETQYF.